A selection of T cell receptor beta chains follows, all from one sample in a study of OX40 agonist ivuxolimab in advanced cancers. Measured with immunoSEQ multiplex PCR; TCRdb has only the in-frame clones, and not every one. Found here are 50,000 or so clones, around 90% of them singletons; the top ten hold around 6%. Material: CD4+ or CD8+ T cells sorted from blood, obtained in a trial of the OX40 agonist ivuxolimab. These receptors all stem from an adult with an advanced solid tumor such as melanoma, head and neck, liver or kidney cancer. CDR3s include the opening cysteine and the closing phenylalanine or tryptophan. Fields, in order: clone size, V gene, J gene, D gene, CDR3 protein, CDR3 DNA. The D gene is left open where the match is weak. The size entry is marked missing in some rows and otherwise reads once, few, many or a size class.

>NA|TRBV27|TRBJ2-1|NA
CASSLYALDEQFF
TGTGCCAGCAGTTTATATGCCCTCGATGAGCAGTTCTTC
>NA|TRBV7-2|TRBJ2-7|NA
CASSLGVTVYYEQYF
TGTGCCAGCAGCTTAGGCGTGACAGTATACTACGAGCAGTACTTC
>NA|TRBV11-2|TRBJ2-7|NA
CASSFGGDYEQYF
TGTGCCAGCAGCTTCGGAGGGGACTACGAGCAGTACTTC
>NA|TRBV2|TRBJ2-4|NA
CASSERPEGGGAKNIQYF
TGTGCCAGCAGTGAAAGACCGGAGGGCGGAGGAGCCAAAAACATTCAGTACTTC
>few|TRBV7-9|TRBJ2-3|TRBD2
CASSSTSGRKEGTDTQYF
TGTGCCAGCAGCTCGACTAGCGGGAGAAAAGAGGGCACAGATACGCAGTATTTT
>NA|TRBV28|TRBJ1-1|NA
CASSGLGRNTEAFF
TGTGCCAGCAGTGGGTTGGGTAGAAATACTGAAGCTTTCTTT
>few|TRBV9|TRBJ2-7|TRBD2
CASSVGASGYEQYF
TGTGCCAGCAGCGTAGGGGCTAGCGGCTACGAGCAGTACTTC
>NA|TRBV6-6|TRBJ1-1|NA
CASSYSGLPNTEAFF
TGTGCCAGCAGTTACTCCGGTTTACCGAACACTGAAGCTTTCTTT
>NA|TRBV30|TRBJ2-1|TRBD2
CAWSVVGSGGDEQFF
TGTGCCTGGAGTGTAGTAGGCTCGGGAGGGGATGAGCAGTTCTTC
>NA|TRBV2|TRBJ1-2|NA
CASSEGRQSYGYTF
TGTGCCAGCAGTGAAGGACGGCAGAGCTATGGCTACACCTTC
>once|TRBV6-6|TRBJ2-1|NA
CASIKSPREHYNEQFF
TGTGCCAGCATCAAAAGCCCCAGAGAACACTACAATGAGCAGTTCTTC
>NA|TRBV28|TRBJ2-4|TRBD1
CASSPPLVSRGLAIQYF
TGTGCCAGCAGTCCCCCCCTGGTCAGCAGGGGGCTTGCCATTCAGTACTTC
>few|TRBV4-1|TRBJ2-7|TRBD2
CASSLLAGEVPYEQYF
TGCGCCAGCAGCCTACTAGCGGGAGAAGTTCCCTACGAGCAGTACTTC
>NA|TRBV19|TRBJ1-1|NA
CASSYRDPNTEAFF
TGTGCCAGTAGCTACAGGGACCCCAACACTGAAGCTTTCTTT
>NA|TRBV21-1|TRBJ2-1|NA
CASSLRDRDRNEQFF
TGTGCCAGCAGCCTCCGGGACAGGGATCGCAATGAGCAGTTCTTC
>NA|TRBV19|TRBJ2-5|NA
CASSIHISGETQYFGPGETQYF
NA
>NA|TRBV7-8|TRBJ1-5|NA
CASSMRPSWPQHF
TGTGCCAGCAGCATGAGACCCTCTTGGCCCCAGCATTTT
>NA|TRBV27|TRBJ1-5|NA
CASSLFGGAFNQPQHF
TGTGCCAGCAGTTTATTCGGAGGGGCCTTCAATCAGCCCCAGCATTTT
>NA|TRBV7-9|TRBJ2-4|NA
CASSTWTDVAKNIQYF
TGTGCCAGCAGCACTTGGACAGATGTAGCCAAAAACATTCAGTACTTC